These 6 T cell receptor beta chains were sequenced from one sample in a study of radiotherapy plus CTLA-4 blockade in lung cancer (dated by TCRdb to the late 2010s). The library was built by means of the immunoSEQ multiplex PCR assay. The table comes from immuneACCESS by way of TCRdb, which keeps in-frame sequences with V and J called. Part of the clones is missing from these tables; in studies checked, under half for an unresolved V gene and the rest for unknown reasons. For this sample the table gives 70,000 to 95,000 clones, of which under 85% were detected only once. The top ten constitute more than 12% of the sample. Specimen: peripheral blood, collected from a patient treated with radiotherapy plus ipilimumab. The receptor source for this set is a human donor with non-small cell lung cancer that progressed on radiotherapy plus ipilimumab.

The chain is built from TRBV21-1 and TRBJ2-1; the tabulated D call, TRBD2, remains unverified against the DNA. TRBV21-1 corresponds to a pseudogene. The length of the CDR3 is 15 residues. The CDR3 nucleotides are TGTGCCAGCAGCCACCCTAGCGGGAGGCACAATGAGCAGTTCTTC. Its translation is CASSHPSGRHNEQFF.

This clone was counted a single time. Germline and junction disagree at one end, which may indicate a read error. The rearrangement joins TRBV6-5 to TRBJ1-1; D gene ambiguous. CDR1 MNHEY and CDR2 SVGAGI come from the germline V gene. The CDR3 covers 13 residues. The CDR3 reads CASSPDPNAEAFF. In nucleotides, the CDR3 is TGTGCCAGCAGCCCAGACCCGAACGCTGAAGCTTTCTTT.

The rearrangement links TRBV7-6 to TRBJ2-2, with D tentatively TRBD1 or TRBD2 (7 bases each). V shed 2 bases and J shed 10 bases, with 14 bases lying between them. From germline, CDR1 is SGHVS and CDR2 FNYEAQ. The CDR3 totals 14 residues. The CDR3 DNA reads as TGTGCCAGCAGCTTACAGGGGGGGGCTGAGGAGCTGTTTTTT. Protein sequence: CASSLQGGAEELFF.

This chain links TRBV4-1 with TRBJ1-6, with TRBD1 identical over 9 bases. CDR1 and CDR2 (germline): MGHRA, YSYEKL. The V segment lost 0 bases and the J segment 9 bases; nucleotides outside the gene matches: 15. CDR3 size: 19 residues. CDR3 sequence (DNA): TGCGCCAGCAGCCAAGACCCTAATCCGGGACAGGGTGTTGTTTCACCCCTCCACTTT. Its protein is CASSQDPNPGQGVVSPLHF.

The J gene is TRBJ2-5, the V gene TRBV9, with TRBD2 matching over 8 bases. Per germline, CDR1 SGDLS and CDR2 YYNGEE. CDR3 size: 16 residues. The V gene end was trimmed by 0 bases and the J gene end by 9 bases; junction bases not matched to a gene: 13. CDR3 sequence reads: CASSVAVTSGTFPQYF. The CDR3 bases are TGTGCCAGCAGCGTAGCTGTAACTAGCGGCACCTTCCCCCAGTACTTC.

The chain is built from TRBV19 and TRBJ2-7; 10 bases align to TRBD2. In germline, CDR1 is LNHDA, CDR2 SQIVND (reference sequence). The CDR3 loop spans 18 amino acids. V shed 1 base and J 1 base; nucleotides not matched to a gene: 10. The CDR3 DNA sequence: TGTGCCAGTAGTATAGGAGGTGCTAGCGGGAGCGGGTCCTACGAGCAGTACTTC. Its translation is CASSIGGASGSGSYEQYF.